The entry that follows covers one T cell receptor (beta chain) sequence. The antigen is undetermined. The PCR made use of 60 Vbeta and 13 Jbeta primers. Measured with immunoSEQ multiplex PCR; TCRdb has only the in-frame clones, and not every one. The sample has 150,000 to 180,000 clones, around 80% seen once; the top ten hold over 1.1%. This record belongs to a study of cytomegalovirus exposure and HLA in healthy donors. The CDR3 spans 11 residues. The V and J ends lost 6 bases and 6 bases respectively, with 8 bases between them. CDR1 DFQATT and CDR2 SNEGSKA come from the germline V gene (reference sequence). Study-wide results and limits: Researchers reported from a later analysis that most CMV-associated TCR beta chains appeared HLA-restricted. The authors assumed roughly uniform sequencing depth across donors for presence/absence analyses. Most sequenced TCRs were rare (though some public TCRs occurred in many donors). Follow-up analysis later connected one missense variant in DCLRE1C with trimming of TCR beta V- and J-genes.

This chain connects TRBV20-1 to TRBJ1-4; no clear D. The sequence derives from a man between 18 and 35 years old in good health and CMV-seronegative. Sequenced input: PBMCs. The CDR3 DNA reads as TGCAGTGCACGGCAGGATGAAAAACTGTTTTTT. Protein product: CSARQDEKLFF.